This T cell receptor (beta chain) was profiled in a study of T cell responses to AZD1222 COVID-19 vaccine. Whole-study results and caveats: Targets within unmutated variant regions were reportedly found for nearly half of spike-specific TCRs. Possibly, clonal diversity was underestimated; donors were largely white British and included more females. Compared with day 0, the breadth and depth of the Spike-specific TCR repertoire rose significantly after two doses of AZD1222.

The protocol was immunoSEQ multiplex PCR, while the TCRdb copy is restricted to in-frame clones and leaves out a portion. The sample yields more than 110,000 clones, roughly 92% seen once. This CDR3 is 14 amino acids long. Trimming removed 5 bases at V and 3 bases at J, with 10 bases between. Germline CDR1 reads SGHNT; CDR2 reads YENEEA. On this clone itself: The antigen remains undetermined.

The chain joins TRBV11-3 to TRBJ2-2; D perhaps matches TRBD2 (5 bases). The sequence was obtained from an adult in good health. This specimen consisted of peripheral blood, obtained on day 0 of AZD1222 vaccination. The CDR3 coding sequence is TGTGCCAGCAGCAAAGGACTCGACACCGGGGAGCTGTTTTTT. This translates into CASSKGLDTGELFF.